The TCR beta chain under discussion was sequenced for a study of identical twins. This CDR3 has 13 amino acids. Deletions cut 9 bases from V and 2 bases from J, with 14 bases between. CDR1 SGHRS and CDR2 YFSETQ come from the germline V gene. In regard to this clonotype: The antigen remains unidentified.

After template switching added a universal primer site, the resulting cDNA carried unique molecular identifiers. TCRdb recomputed calls from the 5' RACE reads with MiXCR, one row per CDR3 protein. Of some 900,000 distinct CDR3 sequences listed, roughly 12% are singletons. Overall study findings and caveats: High-abundance cord blood beta clonotypes had fewer insertions; memory repertoires showed none.

These sequences were also reported in another study, on yellow fever vaccine responses in identical twins. In that study: A vaccine T cell response that seemed partly convergent and partly personalized was reported in twins.

The material sequenced was PBMCs. J is TRBJ1-1 and V is TRBV5-1, with D tentatively TRBD1 (5 bases). The source is a young woman in good health. CDR3 nucleotides: TGCGCCACCCGGGATGGGACCAACACTGAAGCTTTCTTT. It is translated as CATRDGTNTEAFF.